Shown below are 8 T cell receptor beta chains from a single sample sequenced in a study of shared clonotypes between healthy human individuals. The data were produced by immunoSEQ multiplex PCR, yet TCRdb's version contains in-frame clones alone and is incomplete. Of millions of clones in the sample, around 90% were seen once. The sample was naive CD4+ T cells sorted from blood. Subset specified: CD45RA+ positively selected. All receptors derive from a man between 18 and 35 years old in good health.

This chain joins TRBV6-5 and TRBJ1-2; D is perhaps TRBD1 (6 bases). This CDR3 is built from 13 residues. Trimming pared 6 bases from V and 6 bases from J, leaving 14 bases between. Germline CDR1 MNHEY, CDR2 SVGAGI. CDR3 in DNA: TGTGCCAGCAGCTCCGTCGGGGGGCATGGCTACACCTTC. Amino acid sequence: CASSSVGGHGYTF.

The chain joins TRBV5-1 to TRBJ2-7; a possible D gene is TRBD1 (6 bases). Germline loops: CDR1 SGHRS, CDR2 YFSETQ. This CDR3 has 15 amino acids. V gave up 0 bases and J gave up 2 bases, with 12 bases separating them. This CDR3 is CASSLVSGEPYEQYF. The CDR3 nucleotides read TGCGCCAGCAGCTTGGTGTCAGGGGAACCCTACGAGCAGTACTTC. Complete variable domain (other parts from reference TRBV5-1 and TRBJ2-7): KAGVTQTPRYLIKTRGQQVTLSCSPISGHRSVSWYQQTPGQGLQFLFEYFSETQRNKGNFPGRFSGRQFSNSRSEMNVSTLELGDSALYLCASSLVSGEPYEQYFGPGTRLTVT.

J is TRBJ2-3 and V is TRBV6-1; D call uncertain. The germline CDR1 and CDR2 sequences are MNHNS and SASEGT. The CDR3 loop spans 16 amino acids. V was shortened by 2 bases and J by 0 bases, with 12 bases between the two germline ends. DNA of the CDR3: TGTGCCAGCAGTGAATGGTTGGTCGCCAGCACAGATACGCAGTATTTT. Its translation: CASSEWLVASTDTQYF.

The V call is TRBV28, the J call TRBJ2-7; TRBD2 matches at 7 bases. CDR3 size: 14 residues. Germline values: CDR1 MDHEN, CDR2 SYDVKM. The trim removed 6 bases at V and 0 bases at J, leaving 5 bases unmatched. This chain's CDR3 is CASRARTSSYEQYF. In DNA form, the CDR3 reads TGTGCCAGCAGAGCCCGGACTAGCTCCTACGAGCAGTACTTC.

The chain is built from TRBV2 and TRBJ1-1, with a tentative D call TRBD1 (5 bases). Trimming left V 2 bases short and J 1 base short, with 8 bases between. The CDR3 sequence is 14 residues long. Germline V gives CDR1 SNHLY, CDR2 FYNNEI. CDR3 residues: CASSEWGTNTEAFF. The CDR3 region has the DNA TGTGCCAGCAGTGAATGGGGGACGAACACTGAAGCTTTCTTT.

The genes are TRBV28 and TRBJ1-5, with 7 bases that match TRBD1. The germline gives CDR1 MDHEN, CDR2 SYDVKM. CDR3 size: 15 residues. The ends lost 8 bases at V and 4 bases at J; junction bases unmatched: 11. Written as DNA, the CDR3 is TGTGCCAGCGTACGGGGCAGGGGGGGGAATCAGCCCCAGCATTTT. Its protein product is CASVRGRGGNQPQHF.

Of note for this clone: Other nucleotide sequences from this sample produce the same CDR3. This chain links TRBV18 with TRBJ1-1; perhaps TRBD1 as D (5 bases). Deletions cut 6 bases from V and 1 base from J, with 9 bases between. Germline CDR1 is KGHSH and CDR2 is LQKENI. CDR3 length equals 13 residues. The CDR3 coding sequence is TGTGCCAGCTCCACAGACAGGAACACTGAAGCTTTCTTT. Translated, it gives CASSTDRNTEAFF.

This rearrangement joins TRBV19 to TRBJ1-6, with D tentatively TRBD1 (5 bases). This CDR3 has 16 residues. Germline loops: CDR1 LNHDA, CDR2 SQIVND (reference sequence). V was cut by 1 base and J by 6 bases, with 13 bases left in between. The CDR3 spells CASSIGSGFANSPLHF. In nucleotides, the CDR3 is TGTGCCAGTAGTATAGGGTCAGGGTTTGCTAATTCACCCCTCCACTTT.